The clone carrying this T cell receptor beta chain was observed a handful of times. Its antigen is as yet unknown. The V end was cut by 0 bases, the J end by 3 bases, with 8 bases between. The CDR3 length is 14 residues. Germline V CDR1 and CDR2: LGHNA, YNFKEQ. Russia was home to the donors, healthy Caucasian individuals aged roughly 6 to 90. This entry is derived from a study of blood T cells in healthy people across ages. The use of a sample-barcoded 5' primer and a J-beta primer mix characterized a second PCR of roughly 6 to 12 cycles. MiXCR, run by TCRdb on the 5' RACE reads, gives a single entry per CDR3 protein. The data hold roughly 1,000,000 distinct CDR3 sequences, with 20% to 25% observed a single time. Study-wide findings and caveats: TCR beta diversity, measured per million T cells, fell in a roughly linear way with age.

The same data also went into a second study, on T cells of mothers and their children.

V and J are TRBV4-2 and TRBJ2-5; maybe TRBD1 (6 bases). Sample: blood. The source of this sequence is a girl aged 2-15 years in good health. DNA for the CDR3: TGTGCCAGCAGCCAAGATTGGACAGAAGAGACCCAGTACTTC. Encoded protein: CASSQDWTEETQYF.